This T cell receptor beta chain was identified during a study of T cells after yellow fever vaccination. General study points: One caveat is that FACS-sorted repertoires could contain abundant clonotypes contaminating from the bulk population. The booster response re-showed most primary clones: around 96% CD4, about 89% CD8.

UMIs were added to TCR cDNA along with a universal primer site when it was made by 5'RACE template switching. MiXCR, run by TCRdb on the 5' RACE reads, gives a single entry per CDR3 protein. The sample contains 250,000 to 300,000 distinct CDR3 sequences, around 13% of which appear only once. Germline loops: CDR1 SQVTM, CDR2 ANQGSEA. Trimming stripped 6 bases from V and 2 bases from J, with 11 bases between. The CDR3 spans 12 residues. This clonotype appeared a few times. Its specificity is unknown. This clonotype was obtained from a man under 40 who received the YFV17D yellow fever vaccine. Sample: CD4+ T cells sorted from PBMCs, taken 45 days after the yellow fever booster vaccination. The V gene is TRBV29-1, the J gene TRBJ2-7; D is tentatively TRBD1 or TRBD2 (5 bases each). The CDR3 bases are TGCAGCGTCGGGACGGATGCCTACGAGCAGTACTTC. It is translated as CSVGTDAYEQYF.